This T cell receptor beta chain is from a study of human T cells and chemical hapten exposure. During construction of the library, unique molecular identifiers were attached to individual cDNA molecules for quantitative, reproducible TCR counting. Via MiXCR, TCRdb re-called the RACE reads, giving one row per CDR3 protein. The sample holds fewer than 350,000 distinct CDR3 sequences, over 7.5% seen once. Time point here: pre-sensitization, week 0. The treatment is: therapeutic diphenylcyclopropenone sensitization with weekly scalp DPC. This clonotype was picked up a small number of times. The CDR3 has 14 residues. J was trimmed by 8 bases and V by 3 bases; bases with no gene match: 9.

The TCR sequence derives from a man younger than 35 with alopecia areata. Some clones in this sample may be carry-over from other donors' samples. This sequence joins TRBV12-3 or TRBV12-4 and TRBJ1-2; 7 bases line up with TRBD1. Sequences were derived from whole blood, sampled in connection with sensitization to the hapten diphenylcyclopropenone (DPC). In DNA form, the CDR3 reads TGTGCCAGCAGTTTGAACAGGGGTATTGGAGGCTACACCTTC. Translating it yields CASSLNRGIGGYTF.